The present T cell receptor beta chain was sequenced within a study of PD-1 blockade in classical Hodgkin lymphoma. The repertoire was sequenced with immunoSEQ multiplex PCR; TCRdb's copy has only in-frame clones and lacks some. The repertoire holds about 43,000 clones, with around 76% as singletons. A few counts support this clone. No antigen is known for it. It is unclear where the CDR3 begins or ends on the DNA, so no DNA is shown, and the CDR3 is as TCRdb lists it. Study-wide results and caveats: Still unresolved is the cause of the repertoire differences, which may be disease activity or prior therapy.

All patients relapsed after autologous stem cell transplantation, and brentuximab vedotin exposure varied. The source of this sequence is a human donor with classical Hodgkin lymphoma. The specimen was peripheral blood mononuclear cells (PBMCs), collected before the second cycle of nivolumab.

The chain's CDR3 is CASSFSYRRSPTLGNTIYF. The gene calls are TRBV7-9 and TRBJ1-3. The germline gives CDR1 SEHNR, CDR2 FQNEAQ (reference sequence). The CDR3 has 19 amino acids, counting both end residues.